This passage covers 29 T cell receptor beta chains from one sample sequenced in a study of shared clonotypes between healthy human individuals. Sequencing used immunoSEQ multiplex PCR; TCRdb keeps in-frame clones, though not all of them. The data contain about 1 million clones, around 76% of them singletons. Sample: memory CD4+ T cells sorted from blood. Subset denoted: CD45RA-negative fraction. The origin of the receptors is a man between 18 and 35 years old in good health.

The gene calls are TRBV7-3 and TRBJ2-3, with TRBD2 matching 7 bases. After removal of 5 bases from V and 3 bases from J, the junction contained 5 bases not matched to a gene. From germline, CDR1 is SGHTA and CDR2 FQGTGA. CDR3 length equals 14 residues. The chain's CDR3 is CASSPTGGTDTQYF. CDR3 nucleotide sequence: TGTGCCAGCAGCCCAACGGGGGGTACAGATACGCAGTATTTT.

CDR3 nucleotides: TGTGCCAGCCATCGAACGGGTCCCGGGGCCAACGTCCTGACTTTC. Its translation: CASHRTGPGANVLTF. The chain combines TRBV5-8 with TRBJ2-6; the D is unclear. Trimming took off 7 bases at V and 4 bases at J, with 15 bases between the two ends. CDR1 and CDR2 from the germline V gene are SGHTS and YDEGEE. The CDR3 has 15 residues.

The CDR3 DNA is TGTGCCAGCAGTTATGGGGCAGCGAACACCGGGGAGCTGTTTTTT. This encodes CASSYGAANTGELFF. The rearrangement uses TRBV6-5 and TRBJ2-2; TRBD1 is a possible D gene (5 bases). The CDR3 length is 15 residues. The V gene's germline CDR1 is MNHEY and CDR2 SVGAGI. V dropped 3 bases and J dropped 0 bases, with 8 bases sitting between them.

This clone came up many times. The CDR3 DNA follows: TGCGCCAGCAGCCATGTCGACAGGGTGAACGGCTACACCTTC. This translates into CASSHVDRVNGYTF. The chain links TRBV4-1 to TRBJ1-2; 7 bases line up with TRBD1. CDR1 is MGHRA and CDR2 is YSYEKL in the germline V gene. The CDR3 is 14 amino acids. Trimming took 3 bases from V and 8 from J; bases not matched to a gene: 9.

This rearrangement joins TRBV4-3 to TRBJ1-2; 8 nucleotides line up with TRBD1. The CDR3 contains 16 residues. Trimming at V came to 3 bases and at J to 4 bases, leaving 10 bases not matched to a gene. The germline V gene encodes CDR1 LGHNA and CDR2 YSLEER. This chain's CDR3 is CASSQGTRGLGYGYTF. The CDR3 DNA is TGCGCCAGCAGCCAGGGGACCAGGGGGCTTGGCTATGGCTACACCTTC.

The V call is TRBV5-4, the J call TRBJ2-3; D is unclear. There are 16 residues in the CDR3. Per germline, CDR1 SGHNT and CDR2 YYREEE (reference sequence). V dropped 0 bases and J dropped 0 bases, with 11 bases sitting between them. The CDR3 is CASSLGGSLSTDTQYF. The CDR3 bases are TGTGCCAGCAGCTTGGGAGGTTCTCTGAGCACAGATACGCAGTATTTT.

CDR3 DNA: TGTGCCAGCAGTGAACAGGGTACGGGATCACCCCTCCACTTT. Translating gives CASSEQGTGSPLHF. The rearrangement uses TRBV2 and TRBJ1-6; TRBD1 is a possible D gene (5 bases). CDR3 length: 14 residues. V was clipped by 2 bases and J by 10 bases, with 12 bases between them. CDR1 and CDR2 from the germline V gene are SNHLY and FYNNEI.

The gene calls are TRBV7-8 and TRBJ2-7; D perhaps matches TRBD1 (6 bases). The V end lost 6 bases, the J end lost 2 bases, and 17 bases lay between the germline ends. The CDR3 length is 15 residues. Germline V gene lookup returns CDR1 SGHVS and CDR2 FQNEAQ. CDR3 sequence: CASRVSEGGPYEQYF. CDR3 DNA sequence: TGTGCCAGCAGAGTGAGCGAAGGGGGACCCTACGAGCAGTACTTC.

About this clone itself: Other nucleotide sequences in the sample specify the same CDR3. The rearrangement links TRBV7-9 to TRBJ2-5; D is uncertain. Trimming took 0 bases from V and 2 from J, leaving 7 bases between them. The germline V gene encodes CDR1 SEHNR and CDR2 FQNEAQ (reference sequence). This CDR3 spans 14 amino acids. The CDR3 loop is CASSLAKGQETQYF. The CDR3 nucleotides read TGTGCCAGCAGCTTAGCGAAGGGTCAAGAGACCCAGTACTTC.

With regard to this clone: This CDR3 is also generated by other DNA sequences in the sample. The CDR3 coding sequence is TGTGCCAGCAGTCGGACAGAGAACTATGGCTACACCTTC. Translation: CASSRTENYGYTF. This chain links TRBV27 with TRBJ1-2, with D perhaps matching TRBD1 (6 bases). CDR1 MNHEY and CDR2 SMNVEV come from the germline V gene (reference sequence). The length of the CDR3 is 13 residues. The germline V and J ends were trimmed by 5 bases and 2 bases, with 9 bases remaining between them.

J is TRBJ2-1 and V is TRBV11-3, with TRBD1 matching over 9 bases. The germline gives CDR1 SGHNT, CDR2 YENEEA. V lost 5 bases, J lost 7 bases, and 3 bases stayed unmatched. There are 13 residues in the CDR3. CDR3 sequence: CASSTGQGNEQFF. The CDR3 DNA reads as TGTGCCAGCAGCACGGGACAGGGTAATGAGCAGTTCTTC.

The chain employs TRBV18 and TRBJ1-3, with a tentative D call TRBD1 (5 bases). V lost 2 bases to trimming and J lost 2 bases, with 16 bases between them. The CDR3 sequence is 17 residues long. Per germline, CDR1 KGHSH and CDR2 LQKENI. The CDR3 DNA sequence: TGTGCCAGCTCACCAACGACCGGGACCGCCACTGGAAACACCATATATTTT. Its protein is CASSPTTGTATGNTIYF. The whole variable domain, filled in from reference TRBV18 and TRBJ1-3, reads NAGVMQNPRHLVRRRGQEARLRCSPMKGHSHVYWYRQLPEEGLKFMVYLQKENIIDESGMPKERFSAEFPKEGPSILRIQQVVRGDSAAYFCASSPTTGTATGNTIYFGEGSWLTVV.

This chain connects TRBV19 to TRBJ1-5; no clear D gene. The CDR3 has 14 amino acids. Germline assignment: CDR1 LNHDA and CDR2 SQIVND (reference sequence). Deletions cut 1 base from V and 3 bases from J, with 7 bases between. The CDR3, as DNA: TGTGCCAGTAGTATAGCAGAAAACAATCAGCCCCAGCATTTT. Its protein is CASSIAENNQPQHF.

J is TRBJ2-3 and V is TRBV7-2; 7 positions agree with TRBD1. Germline-derived CDR1 and CDR2 are SGHTA and FQGNSA. V was pared by 2 bases and J by 1 base, with 0 bases of the junction left unmatched. This CDR3 has 14 amino acids. CDR3 DNA sequence: TGTGCCAGCAGCTTAAGGGGGCGCACAGATACGCAGTATTTT. Translated: CASSLRGRTDTQYF.

The chain recombines TRBV11-2 with TRBJ1-5; D gene ambiguous. The CDR3 extends over 12 amino acids. Deletions cut 5 bases from V and 6 bases from J, with 8 bases between. Germline V gives CDR1 SGHAT, CDR2 FQNNGV. CDR3 DNA sequence: TGTGCCAGCAGCCAGGAAACTCAGCCCCAGCATTTT. Its translation: CASSQETQPQHF.

V and J are TRBV7-3 and TRBJ2-7, with D possibly matching TRBD1 (6 bases). CDR1 is SGHTA and CDR2 is FQGTGA in the germline V gene. The CDR3 covers 15 residues. With 5 bases removed from V and 0 bases from J, the gap between germline ends came to 14 bases. CDR3 sequence (DNA): TGTGCCAGCAGCCCAGGGTCAGGGGCCTCCTACGAGCAGTACTTC. As protein: CASSPGSGASYEQYF. The entire variable domain, with the rest obtained from reference TRBV7-3 and TRBJ2-7, is as follows: GAGVSQTPSNKVTEKGKYVELRCDPISGHTALYWYRQSLGQGPEFLIYFQGTGAADDSGLPNDRFFAVRPEGSVSTLKIQRTERGDSAVYLCASSPGSGASYEQYFGPGTRLTVT.

This clone was picked up a small number of times. V is TRBV4-3 and J is TRBJ1-4, with D possibly being TRBD1 (5 bases). Trimming shortened V by 1 base and J by 5 bases, and 14 bases separated the two germline ends. The germline V gene encodes CDR1 LGHNA and CDR2 YSLEER. This CDR3 comprises 16 residues. CDR3 protein: CASSQGIQGGNEKLFF. The CDR3 DNA reads as TGCGCCAGCAGCCAAGGAATTCAGGGCGGGAATGAAAAACTGTTTTTT.

This sequence joins TRBV29-1 and TRBJ1-6, with 9 bases lining up with TRBD1. With 4 bases clipped from V and 8 bases from J, the junction kept 6 bases outside the gene matches. CDR3 length: 14 amino acids. Germline lookup yields CDR1 SQVTM and CDR2 ANQGSEA. Here the CDR3 reads CSVVWDRDYSPLHF. In nucleotides, the CDR3 is TGCAGCGTTGTTTGGGACAGGGACTATTCACCCCTCCACTTT.

J is TRBJ1-5 and V is TRBV7-8; 7 bases line up with TRBD1. J gave up 5 bases and V 3 bases, and 7 bases lay outside the gene matches. The germline V gene has CDR1 SGHVS and CDR2 FQNEAQ. The CDR3 totals 15 residues. For the CDR3, the DNA is TGTGCCAGCAGCTTCTCGACAGGGTATGATCAGCCCCAGCATTTT. This gives the protein CASSFSTGYDQPQHF.

This chain joins TRBV5-1 and TRBJ2-7; a weak D match, TRBD1 (6 bases). Germline V CDR1 and CDR2: SGHRS, YFSETQ. V gave up 4 bases and J gave up 1 base, with 12 bases separating them. This CDR3 is 14 amino acids long. The CDR3 DNA reads TGCGCCAGCAGCCAACTGACAGGTTCCTACGAGCAGTACTTC. Amino acids: CASSQLTGSYEQYF.

Of note for this clone: This sample also contains other DNA sequences that code for the same CDR3. The chain recombines TRBV28 with TRBJ1-3; maybe TRBD1 (5 bases). This CDR3 spans 15 amino acids. Trimming shortened V by 4 bases and J by 1 base, and 11 bases separated the two germline ends. Germline CDR1 is MDHEN and CDR2 is SYDVKM. CDR3 nucleotides: TGTGCCAGCAGTTCCAGGGTTAGTTCTGGAAACACCATATATTTT. It codes for CASSSRVSSGNTIYF.

CDR3 protein: CASSLRGRNEYNSPLHF. CDR3 sequence (DNA): TGTGCCAGCAGCCTCAGGGGGCGAAACGAGTATAATTCACCCCTCCACTTT. The chain links TRBV7-9 to TRBJ1-6; 8 positions match TRBD1. CDR1 is SEHNR and CDR2 is FQNEAQ in the germline V gene (reference sequence). With 5 bases clipped from V and 4 bases from J, the junction kept 10 bases outside the gene matches. CDR3 length equals 17 residues.

The V gene is TRBV10-2, the J gene TRBJ1-1; D ambiguous. Between the trimmed V and J ends, which lost 7 bases and 0 bases, there was a span of 12 bases. This CDR3 region has 14 residues. Germline assignment: CDR1 WSHSY and CDR2 SAAADI. The CDR3 region has the DNA TGCGCCAGCAACCAAGACACCTTGAACACTGAAGCTTTCTTT. Protein: CASNQDTLNTEAFF.

The rearrangement links TRBV6-1 to TRBJ1-2, with D unclear. The germline V gene encodes CDR1 MNHNS and CDR2 SASEGT. The CDR3 length is 14 residues. Trimming left V 1 base short and J 6 bases short, with 12 bases between. The CDR3 region has the DNA TGTGCCAGCAGTGAAGGTGCGAAGGGAGATGGCTACACCTTC. Amino acids: CASSEGAKGDGYTF.

There are many counts of this clone. The rearrangement uses TRBV14 and TRBJ2-1, with 10 bases identical to TRBD2. This CDR3 is built from 13 residues. Trimming removed 5 bases from V and 10 bases from J; junction bases left unmatched: 5. The germline CDR1 and CDR2 sequences are SGHDN and FVKESK. The CDR3 loop is CASSASGSREQFF. Here the CDR3 DNA reads TGTGCCAGCAGCGCTAGCGGGAGTAGGGAGCAGTTCTTC. The full variable domain, completed using reference TRBV14 and TRBJ2-1, is EAGVTQFPSHSVIEKGQTVTLRCDPISGHDNLYWYRRVMGKEIKFLLHFVKESKQDESGMPNNRFLAERTGGTYSTLKVQPAELEDSGVYFCASSASGSREQFFGPGTRLTVL.

Comment on this clone: Other DNA sequences from this sample encode an identical CDR3 as well. The chain recombines TRBV9 with TRBJ1-2; maybe TRBD1 (5 bases). V was cut by 2 bases and J by 4 bases, with 9 bases left in between. Germline-derived CDR1 and CDR2 are SGDLS and YYNGEE. The CDR3 runs 13 residues. Here the CDR3 DNA reads TGTGCCAGCAGCGTCGACGGGGCCTATGGCTACACCTTC. Translated: CASSVDGAYGYTF. The whole variable domain, remainder taken from reference TRBV9 and TRBJ1-2, is DSGVTQTPKHLITATGQRVTLRCSPRSGDLSVYWYQQSLDQGLQFLIQYYNGEERAKGNILERFSAQQFPDLHSELNLSSLELGDSALYFCASSVDGAYGYTFGSGTRLTVV.

To note about this clone: The same CDR3 can be traced to other DNA sequences in this sample. The chain links TRBV18 to TRBJ2-2; D is possibly TRBD2 (6 bases). This CDR3 region has 15 residues. V was clipped by 5 bases and J by 0 bases, with 10 bases between them. CDR1 KGHSH and CDR2 LQKENI come from the germline V gene. CDR3 DNA sequence: TGTGCCAGCTCAGCGGGACTGCCGAACACCGGGGAGCTGTTTTTT. It yields the protein CASSAGLPNTGELFF.

V and J are TRBV18 and TRBJ2-5, with D possibly being TRBD2 (5 bases). The CDR3 sequence is 16 residues long. Germline V gene data show CDR1 as KGHSH and CDR2 as LQKENI. Trimming removed 1 base from V and 5 bases from J, with 17 bases in between. CDR3: CASSPRRMAPQETQYF. The CDR3 bases are TGTGCCAGCTCACCACGGAGGATGGCTCCGCAGGAGACCCAGTACTTC.

The chain employs TRBV5-1 and TRBJ2-7, with unresolved D. The CDR3 runs to 12 residues. V lost 2 bases and J 3 bases, leaving 6 bases between the germline ends. Germline V gene sequence: CDR1 SGHRS, CDR2 YFSETQ. This CDR3 is CASSFDFYEQYF. As DNA, the CDR3 is TGCGCCAGCAGCTTCGACTTCTACGAGCAGTACTTC.